Below are 10 T cell receptor beta chains sequenced from a single sample in a study of blood T cell repertoires in COVID-19. Sequencing was performed with immunoSEQ multiplex PCR; in TCRdb, only in-frame clones are kept and a portion is missing. This table has around 81,000 clones, roughly 80% appearing once. Specimen: peripheral blood. Receptor source: a human donor in a cohort sampled during active COVID-19.

The chain employs TRBV7-2 and TRBJ1-1, with D possibly being TRBD1 (6 bases). This CDR3 region has 14 residues. From germline, CDR1 is SGHTA and CDR2 FQGNSA. Trimming removed 6 bases from V and 0 bases from J, with 11 bases in between. Written as DNA, the CDR3 is TGTGCCAGCAGAACCGGGACATTGAACACTGAAGCTTTCTTT. Protein sequence: CASRTGTLNTEAFF.

This clone was seen a single time. This chain uses TRBV6-2 or TRBV6-3 with TRBJ2-3; 12 bases align to TRBD2. Germline V gives CDR1 MNHEY, CDR2 SVGEGT. The CDR3 is made up of 20 amino acids. V trimming: 5 bases; J trimming: 4 bases; junction bases outside the gene matches: 19. The chain's CDR3 is CASSGFTSGGPMSLADTQYF. The CDR3 region has the DNA TGTGCCAGCAGTGGATTTACTAGCGGGGGGCCAATGTCACTAGCAGATACGCAGTATTTT.

The rearrangement joins TRBV7-9 to TRBJ2-1, with TRBD1 as a possible D gene (5 bases). CDR1 SEHNR and CDR2 FQNEAQ come from the germline V gene (reference sequence). The CDR3 has 15 residues. V was pared by 1 base and J by 7 bases, with 14 bases between. CDR3: CASSLELLPGNEQFF. For the CDR3, the DNA is TGTGCCAGCAGCTTAGAGTTACTTCCAGGGAATGAGCAGTTCTTC.

The chain is built from TRBV18 and TRBJ1-3; a possible D gene is TRBD1 (6 bases). Trimming took off 0 bases at V and 0 bases at J, with 12 bases between the two ends. CDR1 is KGHSH and CDR2 is LQKENI in the germline V gene. This CDR3 contains 17 residues. CDR3 nucleotides: TGTGCCAGCTCACCACCGATGGGGGCCGACTCTGGAAACACCATATATTTT. Protein product: CASSPPMGADSGNTIYF.

The table lists this clone with a few counts. The chain couples TRBV7-3 to TRBJ2-2; TRBD1 matches at 10 bases. V shed 1 base, J shed 5 bases, and the junction held 4 bases outside the gene matches. CDR1 is SGHTA and CDR2 is FQGTGA in the germline V gene. This CDR3 is built from 16 residues. The CDR3 coding sequence is TGTGCCAGCAGCTTAAGGACAGGGGGTTCAACCGGGGAGCTGTTTTTT. As protein: CASSLRTGGSTGELFF.

The V call is TRBV3-1 (or the pseudogene TRBV3-2), the J call TRBJ2-1; D may be TRBD2 (6 bases). CDR1 and CDR2 (germline): LGHDT, YNNKEL (reference sequence). Trimming removed 4 bases at V and 5 bases at J, with 21 bases between. The CDR3 sequence is 17 residues long. The CDR3 sequence: CASSPPLARAVNNEQFF. CDR3 DNA: TGTGCCAGCAGCCCACCCCTAGCGCGAGCGGTAAACAATGAGCAGTTCTTC.

The chain carries TRBV9 and TRBJ2-3; TRBD1 is a possible D gene (5 bases). This CDR3 is 14 amino acids long. V was cut by 2 bases and J by 7 bases, with 14 bases left in between. Germline CDR1 is SGDLS and CDR2 is YYNGEE. CDR3 region: CASSVLPDSYTQYF. CDR3 sequence (DNA): TGTGCCAGCAGCGTCCTTCCCGACAGCTATACGCAGTATTTT.

The genes are TRBV25-1 and TRBJ2-7, with 12 bases lining up with TRBD1. Germline V gene data show CDR1 as MGHDK and CDR2 as SYGVNS. This CDR3 comprises 17 residues. V lost 4 bases, J lost 6 bases, and 13 bases stayed unmatched. The CDR3 loop is CASSALPGQGALFEQYF. The DNA of the CDR3 is TGTGCCAGCAGTGCTCTCCCGGGACAGGGGGCCCTATTCGAGCAGTACTTC.

This sequence joins TRBV7-9 and TRBJ2-2; tentatively, D is TRBD2 (6 bases). CDR1 is SEHNR, CDR2 FQNEAQ, per germline (reference sequence). Between the trimmed V and J ends, which lost 2 bases and 4 bases, there was a span of 11 bases. CDR3 size: 15 residues. The CDR3 region is CASSLSQGGTGELFF. The CDR3 DNA is TGTGCCAGCAGCTTAAGCCAGGGAGGCACCGGGGAGCTGTTTTTT. Drawing the rest from reference TRBV7-9 and TRBJ2-2, the complete variable domain is DTGVSQNPRHKITKRGQNVTFRCDPISEHNRLYWYRQTLGQGPEFLTYFQNEAQLEKSRLLSDRFSAERPKGSFSTLEIQRTEQGDSAMYLCASSLSQGGTGELFFGEGSRLTVL.

CDR3 DNA: TGTGCCAGCACCCGGCGTGGGGGGGCTGTTGGCTACACCTTC. As protein: CASTRRGGAVGYTF. The chain has TRBV7-2 and TRBJ1-2, with D possibly TRBD1 on 6 matching bases. Germline loops: CDR1 SGHTA, CDR2 FQGNSA. Trimming left V 7 bases short and J 7 bases short, with 19 bases between. The CDR3 totals 14 residues.